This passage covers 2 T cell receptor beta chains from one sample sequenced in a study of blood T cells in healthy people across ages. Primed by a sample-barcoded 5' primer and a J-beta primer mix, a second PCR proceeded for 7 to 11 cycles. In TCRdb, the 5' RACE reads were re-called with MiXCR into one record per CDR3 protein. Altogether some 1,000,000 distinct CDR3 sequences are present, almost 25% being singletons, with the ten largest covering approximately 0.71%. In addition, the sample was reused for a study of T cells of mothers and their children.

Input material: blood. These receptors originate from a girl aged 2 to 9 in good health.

The CDR3 is CASSQDSLGGFSYNEQFF. The DNA of the CDR3 is TGCGCCAGCAGCCAAGATAGTCTGGGCGGGTTCTCCTACAATGAGCAGTTCTTC. The chain links TRBV4-3 to TRBJ2-1; D might be TRBD2 (5 bases). Germline-derived CDR1 and CDR2 are LGHNA and YSLEER. This CDR3 comprises 18 residues. Trimming stripped 0 bases from V and 0 bases from J, with 15 bases between.

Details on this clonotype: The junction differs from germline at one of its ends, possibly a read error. The CDR3 protein is CVSSVEIQGEQYF. As DNA, the CDR3 is TGTGTCAGCAGCGTTGAGATTCAGGGCGAGCAGTACTTC. The V call is TRBV9, the J call TRBJ2-5, with D perhaps matching TRBD1 (5 bases). The J call could be wrong; TRBJ2-7 is a better fit for the DNA end. The V gene's germline CDR1 is SGDLS and CDR2 YYNGEE. CDR3 length equals 13 residues.